The next 2 T cell receptor beta chains were all read from a single sample in a study of blood T cell repertoires in COVID-19. Using immunoSEQ multiplex PCR, the repertoire was profiled, and TCRdb retains in-frame clones only, with some absent. This sample has 300,000 to 350,000 clones, with over 80% found just once. Sequencing was performed on PBMCs or T cells enriched from blood (not recorded which). These receptors were collected from a young woman who had recovered from COVID-19.

This sequence joins TRBV6-5 and TRBJ1-1; TRBD1 might be the D (6 bases). CDR3 length equals 15 residues. The V gene lost 6 bases and the J gene lost 0 bases, with 14 bases spanning the gap. The germline CDR1 and CDR2 sequences are MNHEY and SVGAGI. The CDR3, as DNA: TGTGCCAGCAGGACCGTTAGGGGGATGAACACTGAAGCTTTCTTT. Its translation: CASRTVRGMNTEAFF.

The chain links TRBV2 to TRBJ2-7; D may be TRBD2 (6 bases). CDR1 is SNHLY and CDR2 is FYNNEI in the germline V gene. The CDR3 length is 14 residues. Trimming removed 9 bases at V and 0 bases at J, with 15 bases between. CDR3: CARGDGGYSYEQYF. The CDR3, as DNA: TGTGCCAGAGGGGACGGGGGATACTCCTACGAGCAGTACTTC.